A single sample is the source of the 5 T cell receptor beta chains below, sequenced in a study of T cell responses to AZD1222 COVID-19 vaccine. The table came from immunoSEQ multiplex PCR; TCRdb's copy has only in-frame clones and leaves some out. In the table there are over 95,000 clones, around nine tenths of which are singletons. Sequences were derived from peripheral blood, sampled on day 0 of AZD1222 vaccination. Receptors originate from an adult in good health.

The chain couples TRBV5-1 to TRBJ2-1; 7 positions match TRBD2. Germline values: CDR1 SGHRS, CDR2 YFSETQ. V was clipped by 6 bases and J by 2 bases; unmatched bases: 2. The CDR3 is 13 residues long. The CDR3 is CASMTSPYNEQFF. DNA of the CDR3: TGCGCCAGCATGACTAGCCCCTACAATGAGCAGTTCTTC.

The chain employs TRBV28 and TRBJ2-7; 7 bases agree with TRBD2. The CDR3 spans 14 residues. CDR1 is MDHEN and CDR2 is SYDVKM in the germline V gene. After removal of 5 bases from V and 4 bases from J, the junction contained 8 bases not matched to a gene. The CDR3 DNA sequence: TGTGCCAGCAGTCAGACCGGGGGACTATACGAGCAGTACTTC. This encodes CASSQTGGLYEQYF. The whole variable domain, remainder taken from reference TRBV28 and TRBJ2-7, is DVKVTQSSRYLVKRTGEKVFLECVQDMDHENMFWYRQDPGLGLRLIYFSYDVKMKEKGDIPEGYSVSREKKERFSLILESASTNQTSMYLCASSQTGGLYEQYFGPGTRLTVT.

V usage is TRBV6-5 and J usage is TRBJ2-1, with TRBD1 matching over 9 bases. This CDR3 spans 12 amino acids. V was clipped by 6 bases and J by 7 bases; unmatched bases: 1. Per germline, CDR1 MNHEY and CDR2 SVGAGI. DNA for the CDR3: TGTGCCAGCAGGGGGACAGGGAATGAGCAGTTCTTC. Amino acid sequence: CASRGTGNEQFF.

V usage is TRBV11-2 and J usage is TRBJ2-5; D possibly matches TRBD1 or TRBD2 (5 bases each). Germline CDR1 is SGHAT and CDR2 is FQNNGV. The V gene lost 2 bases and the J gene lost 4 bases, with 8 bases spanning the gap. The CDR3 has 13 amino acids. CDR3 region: CASSLTGRETQYF. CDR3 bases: TGTGCCAGCAGCTTAACGGGGCGAGAGACCCAGTACTTC. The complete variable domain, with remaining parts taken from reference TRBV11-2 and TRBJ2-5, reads EAGVAQSPRYKIIEKRQSVAFWCNPISGHATLYWYQQILGQGPKLLIQFQNNGVVDDSQLPKDRFSAERLKGVDSTLKIQPAKLEDSAVYLCASSLTGRETQYFGPGTRLLVL.

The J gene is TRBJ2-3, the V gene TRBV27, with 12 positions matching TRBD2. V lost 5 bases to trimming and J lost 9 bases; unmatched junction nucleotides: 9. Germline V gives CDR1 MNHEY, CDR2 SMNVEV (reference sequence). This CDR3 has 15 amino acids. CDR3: CASSLAGGRVGTQYF. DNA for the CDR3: TGTGCCAGCAGTCTAGCGGGAGGGCGCGTGGGGACGCAGTATTTT.